The rows below give T cell receptor beta chains drawn from one sample of a study of human T cells and chemical hapten exposure. TCRdb re-called the RACE reads through MiXCR, storing one row per CDR3 protein. This sample yields some 350,000 distinct CDR3 sequences, of which over 6% are seen a single time; 5% to 6% belongs to the top ten. The sequenced sample was whole blood, obtained in connection with sensitization to the hapten diphenylcyclopropenone (DPC). The receptors were gathered from a woman aged 18 to 35 with alopecia areata. Some clones in this sample may be carry-over from other donors' samples. The CDR3 runs from the conserved cysteine through the conserved F or W. Each record gives: clone size, V gene, CDR3 protein. Clone size, where shown, is once, few, many, or a class for clones that have expanded.

>many|TRBV28
CASSLHAGSRPQHF
>-|TRBV6-6
CASSYMDRRYGYTF
>few|TRBV10-3
CAISEARRNTDTQYF
>few|TRBV13
CASSLGDRNTGELFF
>few|TRBV6-2/TRBV6-3
CASYPAQGFDQPQHF
>-|TRBV5-4
CASSLGDRGTDTQYF
>many|TRBV12-3/TRBV12-4
CASTPRYRGQGYTF
>-|TRBV13
CASSSWDRGREKLFF
>-|TRBV4-3
CASSQGSGDRNTGELFF
>few|TRBV18
CASSNPPRGAVDTDTQYF
>few|TRBV6-2/TRBV6-3
CASSYSTAEAFF
>many|TRBV10-3
CAISEGFPNAQHF
>-|TRBV29-1
CSVEVEWDPTDTQYF
>once|TRBV27
CASSLRGLGGYTF
>few|TRBV5-1
CASSLSGTGRTGELFF
>many|TRBV27
CASSSEVSDTQYF
>few|TRBV6-5
CASSYWRADNSPLHF
>-|TRBV5-1
CASSLERGGMNTEAFF
>few|TRBV5-1
CASSSTSGGAHEQFF
>many|TRBV2
CASGSGYSNQPQHF
>many|TRBV21-1
CASSKGGDGDTEAFF
>many|TRBV7-3
CASSLTNMNTEAFF
>-|TRBV6-2/TRBV6-3
CASRPRGILGQPQHF
>many|TRBV14
CASSQWTGANTEAFF
>-|TRBV28
CASSLFQGKVGYTF
>many|TRBV20-1
CSAIQGSNQPQHF
>few|TRBV6-4
CASSVTGGSTDTQYF
>-|TRBV7-6
CASSLAQGGHEQYF
>-|TRBV4-2
CASSQEGDRSYTQYF
>few|TRBV3-1
CASSQAGDLGYGYTF
>-|TRBV7-7
CAIGRGLVNEQFF
>few|TRBV11-2
CASSSQGFTNSPLHF
>-|TRBV12-3/TRBV12-4
CASSWGTETQYF
>-|TRBV5-8
CASSYEAGPILNEQFF
>-|TRBV6-2/TRBV6-3
CASSRPTGYANTGELFF
>many|TRBV11-2
CASSVGSHSTDTQYF
>many|TRBV6-1
CASSLLGEKLFF
>-|TRBV9
CASSLEGDTTWVDEQYF
>-|TRBV4-3
CASSQNNGGQETQYF
>-|TRBV12-3/TRBV12-4
CASSLRRGGPYEQYF
>few|TRBV7-9
CASSFPAGEYGYTF
>few|TRBV6-5
CASSSITVGVNQPQHF
>-|TRBV29-1
CSVDGGVSTGELFF
>-|TRBV2
CASSTGLGSSYNEQFF
>many|TRBV4-1
CASSQELGTRNQPQHF
>few|TRBV6-5
CASRADSYGYTF
>once|TRBV5-6
CASSFLEGTEAFF
>-|TRBV5-1
CASSLGDRAEAFF
>-|TRBV6-1
CASSEEWRNIQYF
>many|TRBV12-5
CASGLWTGGQPQHF
>many|TRBV4-1
CASSRQGTSGADTQYF
>many|TRBV5-1
CASSIGQGQDTQYF
>few|TRBV7-3
CASSPGTPNNEQFF
>-|TRBV27
CASSLSWGMNYGYTF
>many|TRBV6-5
CASSYRDRDSKAFF
>-|TRBV15
CATSRDGQGQSPLHF
>many|TRBV6-5
CASSYSGQGNHYNEQFF
>many|TRBV12-3/TRBV12-4
CASSLHDSDGYTF